The text below deals with one TCR beta chain. TCRdb used MiXCR to reprocess the 5' RACE reads, holding one entry per CDR3 protein. Of roughly 160,000 distinct CDR3 sequences listed, approximately 10% were seen once; the top ten hold 35% to 40%. The data derive from a study of T cells after yellow fever vaccination. From germline, CDR1 is MDHEN and CDR2 SYDVKM. V shed 6 bases and J shed 4 bases, with 6 bases lying between them. CDR3 length: 11 residues. The chain links TRBV28 to TRBJ1-2; no clear D gene. This receptor was obtained from a man aged 18 to 35 who received the YFV17D yellow fever vaccine. Specimen: CD8+ T cells sorted from PBMCs, collected 45 days after the yellow fever booster vaccination. In nucleotides, the CDR3 is TGTGCCAGCAGAGGAGGCTATGGCTACACCTTC. Protein sequence: CASRGGYGYTF.